Included here is one T cell receptor (beta chain) sequence, with context. When the RNA was reverse transcribed, random hexamers were used with an input of roughly 0.45 to 1 ug. Amplification of the TCR beta CDR3 was carried out by immunoSEQ multiplex PCR, which spanned a total of 54 Vbeta and 13 Jbeta segments. TCRdb reprocessed the immunoSEQ multiplex PCR reads via MiXCR and lists one record per CDR3 protein. The profile shows approximately 90,000 distinct CDR3 sequences, approximately 92% of them singletons. The data stem from a study of CD8 T cells in Susac syndrome. V was clipped by 6 bases and J by 1 base; unmatched bases: 7. This CDR3 contains 15 residues. CDR1 SEHNR and CDR2 FQNEAQ come from the germline V gene (reference sequence). CD8+ and CD4+ T cells were negatively isolated; TEMRA cells were FACS-enriched.

The receptor's source is a human donor in good health. The sequencing sample was made of CD8+ T cells from PBMCs. This sequence joins TRBV7-9 and TRBJ2-3; 7 nucleotides line up with TRBD1. The CDR3 is CASSSRDRRTDTQYF. In DNA, the CDR3 is TGTGCCAGCAGTTCCCGGGACAGACGCACAGATACGCAGTATTTT.